Given below is one TCR beta chain in context. Its antigen is not yet known. There are no base qualities to consult, and no much larger clone falls within one base. These data belong to a study of cytotoxic CD8 clonotypes in ibrutinib-treated CLL (dated by TCRdb to the early 2020s). For context, the study as a whole: In this cohort, approximately 15 patients were treatment-naive and approximately 10 were relapsed/refractory, while roughly 18 had unmutated IGHV. Cryopreserved peripheral blood mononuclear cells were obtained prior to treatment, at the time of response, and at either disease progression or sustained remission. Of the 90 or so people in the trial, approximately 24 had longitudinal samples available. Patients were still on ibrutinib when every remission and progressive disease sample was collected. Responses were partial in approximately 24 patients and complete in 2; after median 68 months follow-up, roughly 14 stayed in remission and 12 progressed. Response samples were obtained after a median of approximately twelve months of treatment, with a range of about 6 to 36 months. On average, each sample had roughly 260,000 productive templates and more than 75,000 productive rearrangements. Here is what the overall study found, with its caveats: An increase in clonality was observed at ibrutinib response, with clonality remaining stable during sustained remission and falling back toward baseline at progression. Baseline clonality exceeded that of age-matched healthy donors and correlated strongly with circulating CD8+ T-cell counts. Public clonotypes were rare and either shrank or stayed stable during treatment, and the rise in clonality at ibrutinib response reflected expansion of private clonotypes. Lymph node repertoires were not examined, and the timing of sampling was not matched between patients in sustained remission and those whose disease progressed.

The sample's time point label, in plain terms: eleven to twelve months on ibrutinib. For TCR beta library preparation, roughly 2 micrograms of genomic DNA were extracted from the cryopreserved PBMCs. Longitudinal blood samples from CLL patients receiving ibrutinib monotherapy were subjected to high-throughput TCR beta sequencing. The patients took part in an open-label, single-center phase 2 trial of ibrutinib monotherapy. A MiSeq instrument was used for deep resolution sequencing, which targeted depths ranging from 1 in 1 million up to 1 in 200,000 T cells, with coverage averaging 10x for each clonotype. The immunoSEQ hsTCRB Kit was used to generate TCR beta libraries. On the study's bioinformatics: The data were analyzed with ImmunoSEQ Analyzer and ImmunoSEQ Data Assistant, and V, D and J gene assignments followed IMGT definitions. Clonality, which ranges from 0 to 1, was calculated by subtracting the normalized Shannon entropy of productive rearrangement frequencies from one. Public clonotype analysis was restricted to overrepresented clonotypes comprising at least 0.05% of each patient's repertoire. Thirteen repertoires from age-matched healthy donors, obtained from immuneACCESS, served as clonality controls. Here the immuneACCESS table is served through TCRdb, limited to in-frame sequences with V and J called. Missing clones are a known gap in these copies; in checked studies unresolved V genes cover under half, and the rest lacks a known reason. Clone size and the V and J calls come from that table; the DNA yielded D and trimming. Within this sample are 130,000 to 150,000 clones, with 91% of them counted one time only. Jointly, the top ten make up about 10% of the sample.

The germline V gene (reference sequence) provides CDR1 MNHEY and CDR2 SMNVEV. The CDR3 runs 19 amino acids, cysteine and phenylalanine included. The kept DNA is CDR3 alone, 57 bases in frame from the first base. The junction shows trimming of 6 bases on V and 2 bases on J, and the gene matches do not reach 18 bases of it. The sample in question was PBMCs, obtained after 12 months of ibrutinib treatment. The sequence joins TRBV27 to TRBJ2-7, with 11 bases aligning to TRBD2. The source is a human donor with chronic lymphocytic leukemia. The CDR3 has the sequence CASSRSRRMGLAETYEQYF. The bases are TGTGCCAGCAGCCGGTCCCGCAGGATGGGACTAGCGGAGACCTACGAGCAGTACTTC.